The 10 T cell receptor beta chains below all came from one sample that was sequenced in a study of blood T cells in healthy people across ages. Then a second PCR, running roughly 7 to 11 cycles, was carried out with a sample-barcoded 5' primer and a J-beta primer mix. One entry per CDR3 protein results from TCRdb running MiXCR on the 5' RACE reads. The sample contains 800,000 to 950,000 distinct CDR3 sequences, around 48% of which appear only once. The sequenced sample was blood. These receptors were collected from a man younger than 40 in good health.

This rearrangement joins TRBV2 to TRBJ2-1; the D is unclear. Germline assignment: CDR1 SNHLY and CDR2 FYNNEI. V was trimmed by 4 bases and J by 7 bases, leaving 8 bases between them. CDR3 size: 12 residues. CDR3 residues: CASSGAENEQFF. CDR3 sequence (DNA): TGTGCCAGCAGTGGGGCTGAGAATGAGCAGTTCTTC.

With regard to this clonotype: This may be a read error: a much more frequent sequence differs by one nucleotide. CDR3 sequence (DNA): TGTGCCTGGAGTGGACAGGGCAATCAGCCCCAGCATTTT. Its protein product is CAWSGQGNQPQHF. J is TRBJ1-5 and V is TRBV30; D is possibly TRBD1 (6 bases). V gave up 1 base and J gave up 2 bases, with 6 bases separating them. There are 13 residues in the CDR3. Looked up from germline, CDR1 is GTSNPN and CDR2 is SVGIG (reference sequence).

J is TRBJ2-1 and V is TRBV21-1; the D call in the table, TRBD1, was not verified against the DNA. TRBV21-1 is described as a pseudogene. This CDR3 is built from 17 residues. In DNA, the CDR3 is TGTGCCAGCAGCGCTACAGGGGTCTGGGACTCCTACAATGAGCAGTTCTTC. Its protein is CASSATGVWDSYNEQFF.

The V call is TRBV5-1, the J call TRBJ1-1, with TRBD1 matching over 8 bases. The CDR3 is 14 residues long. V was clipped by 3 bases and J by 4 bases; unmatched bases: 5. Germline CDR1 reads SGHRS; CDR2 reads YFSETQ. CDR3 sequence (DNA): TGCGCCAGCAGCTACCGGGACAGGCCCACTGAAGCTTTCTTT. Translated: CASSYRDRPTEAFF.

This chain links TRBV6-5 with TRBJ2-7; 7 bases align to TRBD1. V trimming: 0 bases; J trimming: 5 bases; junction bases outside the gene matches: 7. Germline-derived CDR1 and CDR2 are MNHEY and SVGAGI. CDR3 length: 15 residues. The CDR3 DNA is TGTGCCAGCAGTTACTCGAGTGACAGGGATGACGAGCAGTACTTC. Its translation: CASSYSSDRDDEQYF.

This chain links TRBV28 with TRBJ2-1; 10 bases match TRBD1. The CDR3 is 14 residues long. CDR1 is MDHEN and CDR2 is SYDVKM in the germline V gene. V trimming: 8 bases; J trimming: 5 bases; junction bases outside the gene matches: 6. CDR3 bases: TGTGCCAGCCGTACCGGGACAGGGGACAATGAGCAGTTCTTC. The encoded protein is CASRTGTGDNEQFF.

The chain uses TRBV11-1 and TRBJ2-1; D is uncertain. This CDR3 contains 11 residues. Between the trimmed V and J ends, which lost 0 bases and 15 bases, there was a span of 9 bases. Per germline, CDR1 SGHAT and CDR2 FQDESV (reference sequence). CDR3 loop: CASSLAGSWFF. The DNA of the CDR3 is TGTGCCAGCAGCTTAGCGGGGTCTTGGTTCTTC.

The chain uses TRBV20-1 and TRBJ2-1; 9 bases align to TRBD2. The V segment lost 3 bases and the J segment 2 bases; nucleotides outside the gene matches: 8. The CDR3 runs to 16 residues. The germline CDR1 and CDR2 sequences are DFQATT and SNEGSKA (reference sequence). The CDR3 spells CSASGSGGLTYNEQFF. The CDR3 coding sequence is TGCAGTGCTAGTGGTAGCGGGGGTCTTACCTACAATGAGCAGTTCTTC.

This clonotype came up a few times. The chain combines TRBV7-9 with TRBJ1-1, with D unresolved. Germline CDR1 reads SEHNR; CDR2 reads FQNEAQ (reference sequence). V was trimmed by 5 bases and J by 7 bases, leaving 8 bases between them. CDR3 size: 11 residues. Here the CDR3 DNA reads TGTGCCAGCAGCGTAACAGTTGAAGCTTTCTTT. It codes for CASSVTVEAFF. The whole variable domain, remainder taken from reference TRBV7-9 and TRBJ1-1, is DTGVSQNPRHKITKRGQNVTFRCDPISEHNRLYWYRQTLGQGPEFLTYFQNEAQLEKSRLLSDRFSAERPKGSFSTLEIQRTEQGDSAMYLCASSVTVEAFFGQGTRLTVV.

As to this clonotype: Germline and junction disagree at one end, which may indicate a read error. J is TRBJ2-7 and V is TRBV4-1; 8 bases are shared with TRBD2. In germline, CDR1 is MGHRA, CDR2 YSYEKL. The CDR3 spans 17 residues. DNA of the CDR3: TGCGCCGGCAGCCAAGATCAAGTAGCGGGGACCTCGGGCGAGCAGTACTTC. Protein product: CAGSQDQVAGTSGEQYF.